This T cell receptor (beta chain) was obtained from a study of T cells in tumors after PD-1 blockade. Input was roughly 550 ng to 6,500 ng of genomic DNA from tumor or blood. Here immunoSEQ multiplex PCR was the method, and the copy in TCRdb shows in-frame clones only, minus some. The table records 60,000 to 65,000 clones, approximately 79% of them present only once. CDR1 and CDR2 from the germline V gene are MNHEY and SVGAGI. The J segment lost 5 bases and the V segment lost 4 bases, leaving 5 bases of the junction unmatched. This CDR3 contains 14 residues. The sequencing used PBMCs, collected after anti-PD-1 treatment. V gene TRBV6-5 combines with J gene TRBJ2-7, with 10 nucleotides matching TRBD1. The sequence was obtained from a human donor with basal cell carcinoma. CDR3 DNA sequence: TGTGCCAGCAGTTCAGGACAGGGGGTCCACGAGCAGTACTTC. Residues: CASSSGQGVHEQYF.